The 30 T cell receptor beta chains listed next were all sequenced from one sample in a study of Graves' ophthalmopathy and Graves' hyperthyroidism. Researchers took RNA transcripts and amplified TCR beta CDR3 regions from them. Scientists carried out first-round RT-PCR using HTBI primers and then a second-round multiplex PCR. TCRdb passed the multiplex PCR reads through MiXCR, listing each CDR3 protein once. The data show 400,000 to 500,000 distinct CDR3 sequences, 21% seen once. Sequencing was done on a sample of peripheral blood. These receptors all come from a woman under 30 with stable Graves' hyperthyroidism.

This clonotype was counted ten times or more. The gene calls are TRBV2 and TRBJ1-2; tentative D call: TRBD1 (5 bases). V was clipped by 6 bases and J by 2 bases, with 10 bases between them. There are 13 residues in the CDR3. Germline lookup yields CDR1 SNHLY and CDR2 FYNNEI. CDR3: CASRLDTNYGYTF. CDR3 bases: TGTGCCAGCAGGCTGGACACAAACTATGGCTACACCTTC.

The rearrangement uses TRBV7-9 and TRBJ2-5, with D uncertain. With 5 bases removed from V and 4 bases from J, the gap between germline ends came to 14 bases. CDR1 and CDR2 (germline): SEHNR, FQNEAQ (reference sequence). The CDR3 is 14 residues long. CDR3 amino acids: CASSQSVAVETQYF. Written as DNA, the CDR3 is TGTGCCAGCAGCCAGTCCGTAGCAGTAGAGACCCAGTACTTC.

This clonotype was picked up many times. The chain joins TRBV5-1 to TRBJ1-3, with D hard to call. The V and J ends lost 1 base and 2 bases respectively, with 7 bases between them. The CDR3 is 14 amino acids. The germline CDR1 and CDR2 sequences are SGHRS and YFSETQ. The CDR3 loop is CASSLNGPGNTIYF. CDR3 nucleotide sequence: TGCGCCAGCAGCTTGAATGGGCCTGGAAACACCATATATTTT.

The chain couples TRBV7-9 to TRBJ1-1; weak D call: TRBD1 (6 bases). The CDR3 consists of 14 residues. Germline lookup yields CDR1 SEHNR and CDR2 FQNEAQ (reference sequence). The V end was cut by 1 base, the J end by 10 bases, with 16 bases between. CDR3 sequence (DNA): TGTGCCAGCAGCTTAGAGGTACAGGGTACTCGAGCTTTCTTT. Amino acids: CASSLEVQGTRAFF.

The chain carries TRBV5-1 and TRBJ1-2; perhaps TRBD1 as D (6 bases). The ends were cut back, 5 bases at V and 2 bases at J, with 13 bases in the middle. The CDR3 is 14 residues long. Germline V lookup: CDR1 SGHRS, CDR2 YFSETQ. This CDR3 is CASSPKQGNYGYTF. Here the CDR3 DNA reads TGCGCCAGCAGTCCCAAACAGGGAAACTATGGCTACACCTTC.

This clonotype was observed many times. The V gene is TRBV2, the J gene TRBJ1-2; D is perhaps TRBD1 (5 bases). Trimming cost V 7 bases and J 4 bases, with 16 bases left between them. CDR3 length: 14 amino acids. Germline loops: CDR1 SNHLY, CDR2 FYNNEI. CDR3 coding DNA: TGTGCCAGCATCAAGCAGGGCGGTCTCTATGGCTACACCTTC. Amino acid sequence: CASIKQGGLYGYTF.

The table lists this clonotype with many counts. This CDR3 is CASSNTGTSVAFF. The DNA of the CDR3 is TGTGCCAGCAGTAACACCGGCACATCGGTGGCTTTCTTT. The V and J genes are TRBV6-5 and TRBJ1-1; no clear D. Germline loops: CDR1 MNHEY, CDR2 SVGAGI. The CDR3 covers 13 residues. The V gene lost 5 bases and the J gene lost 11 bases, with 18 bases spanning the gap.

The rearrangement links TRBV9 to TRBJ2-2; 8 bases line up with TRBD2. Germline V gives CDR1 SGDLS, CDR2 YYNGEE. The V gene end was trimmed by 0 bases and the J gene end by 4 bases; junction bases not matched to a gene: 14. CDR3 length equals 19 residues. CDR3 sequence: CASSVARRGAGGRTGELFF. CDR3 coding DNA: TGTGCCAGCAGCGTAGCCCGGAGAGGGGCGGGAGGACGCACCGGGGAGCTGTTTTTT.

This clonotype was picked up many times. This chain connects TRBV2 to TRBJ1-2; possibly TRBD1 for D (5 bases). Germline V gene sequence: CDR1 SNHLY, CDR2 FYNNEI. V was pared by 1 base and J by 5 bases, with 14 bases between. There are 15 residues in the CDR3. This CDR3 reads CASSEVGGSIYGYTF. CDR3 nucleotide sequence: TGTGCCAGCAGTGAAGTGGGGGGGAGTATTTATGGCTACACCTTC. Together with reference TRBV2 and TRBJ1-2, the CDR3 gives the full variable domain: EPEVTQTPSHQVTQMGQEVILRCVPISNHLYFYWYRQILGQKVEFLVSFYNNEISEKSEIFDDQFSVERPDGSNFTLKIRSTKLEDSAMYFCASSEVGGSIYGYTFGSGTRLTVV.

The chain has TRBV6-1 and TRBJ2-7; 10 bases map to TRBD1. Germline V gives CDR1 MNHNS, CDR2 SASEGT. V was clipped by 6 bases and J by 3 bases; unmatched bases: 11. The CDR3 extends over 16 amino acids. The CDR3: CASRNLGQGGGYEQYF. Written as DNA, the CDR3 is TGTGCCAGCAGAAACTTAGGACAGGGGGGAGGCTACGAGCAGTACTTC.

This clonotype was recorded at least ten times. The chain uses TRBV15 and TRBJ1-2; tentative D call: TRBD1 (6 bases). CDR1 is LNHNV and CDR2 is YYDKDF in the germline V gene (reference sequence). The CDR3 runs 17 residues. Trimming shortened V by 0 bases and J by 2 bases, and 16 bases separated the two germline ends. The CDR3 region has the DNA TGTGCCACCAGCAGAGATTGGTACAGGGAAACAAACTATGGCTACACCTTC. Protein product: CATSRDWYRETNYGYTF.

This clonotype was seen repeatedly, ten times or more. CDR3 nucleotide sequence: TGTGCCAGCAGCTTAGGCGAGAACACCGGGGAGCTGTTTTTT. Encoded protein: CASSLGENTGELFF. This chain uses TRBV7-9 with TRBJ2-2; no definite D call. In germline, CDR1 is SEHNR, CDR2 FQNEAQ (reference sequence). The CDR3 is made up of 14 amino acids. With 1 base removed from V and 1 base from J, the gap between germline ends came to 4 bases.

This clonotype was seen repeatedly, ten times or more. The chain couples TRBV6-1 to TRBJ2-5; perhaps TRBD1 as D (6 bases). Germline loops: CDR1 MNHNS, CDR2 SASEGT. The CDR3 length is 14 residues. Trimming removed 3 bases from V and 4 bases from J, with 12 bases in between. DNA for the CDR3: TGTGCCAGCAGTGATGGGGGCAGCGTAGAGACCCAGTACTTC. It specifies CASSDGGSVETQYF.

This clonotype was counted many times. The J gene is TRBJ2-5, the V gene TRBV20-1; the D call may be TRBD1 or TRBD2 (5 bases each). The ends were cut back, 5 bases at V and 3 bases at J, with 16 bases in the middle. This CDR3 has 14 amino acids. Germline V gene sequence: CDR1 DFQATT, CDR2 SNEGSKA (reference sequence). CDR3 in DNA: TGCAGTGCTTTAACCGGGGCCTTGGAAGAGACCCAGTACTTC. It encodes CSALTGALEETQYF.

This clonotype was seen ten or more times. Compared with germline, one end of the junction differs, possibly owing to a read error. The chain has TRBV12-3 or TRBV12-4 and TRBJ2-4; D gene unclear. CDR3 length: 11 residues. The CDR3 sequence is CASSLDVIKYF. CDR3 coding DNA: TGTGCCAGCAGTTTAGACGTCATTAAGTACTTC.

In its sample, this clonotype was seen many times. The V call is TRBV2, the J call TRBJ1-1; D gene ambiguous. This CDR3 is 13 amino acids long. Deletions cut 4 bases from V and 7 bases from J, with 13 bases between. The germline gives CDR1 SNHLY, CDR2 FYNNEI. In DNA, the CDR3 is TGTGCCAGCAGTGTGTCAGCTTCTCTTGAAGCTTTCTTT. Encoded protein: CASSVSASLEAFF.

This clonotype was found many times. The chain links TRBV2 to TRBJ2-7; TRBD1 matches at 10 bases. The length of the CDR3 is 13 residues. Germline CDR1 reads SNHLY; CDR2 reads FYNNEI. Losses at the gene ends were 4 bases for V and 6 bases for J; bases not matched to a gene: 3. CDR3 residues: CASSGQGASEQYF. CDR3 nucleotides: TGTGCCAGCAGTGGACAGGGGGCGAGCGAGCAGTACTTC.

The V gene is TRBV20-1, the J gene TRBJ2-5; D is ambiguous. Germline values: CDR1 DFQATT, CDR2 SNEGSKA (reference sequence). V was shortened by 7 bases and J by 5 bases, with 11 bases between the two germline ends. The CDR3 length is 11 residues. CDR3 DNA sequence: TGCAGTGGTAGGGTCGTGGAGACCCAGTACTTC. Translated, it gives CSGRVVETQYF.

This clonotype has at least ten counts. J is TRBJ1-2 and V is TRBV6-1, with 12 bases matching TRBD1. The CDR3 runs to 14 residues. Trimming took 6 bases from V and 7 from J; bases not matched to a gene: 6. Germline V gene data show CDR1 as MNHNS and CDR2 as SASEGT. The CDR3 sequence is CASRRMGQGAGYTF. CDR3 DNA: TGTGCCAGCAGACGGATGGGACAGGGGGCTGGCTACACCTTC.

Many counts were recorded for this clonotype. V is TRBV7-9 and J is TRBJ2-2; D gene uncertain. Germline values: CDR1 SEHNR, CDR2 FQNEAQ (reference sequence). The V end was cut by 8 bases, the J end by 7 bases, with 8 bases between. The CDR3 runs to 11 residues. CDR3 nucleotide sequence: TGTGCCAGCCGAATTTACGGGGAGCTGTTTTTT. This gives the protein CASRIYGELFF.

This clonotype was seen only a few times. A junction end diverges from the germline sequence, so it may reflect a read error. This chain's CDR3 is CASSQAYWETQYF. Written as DNA, the CDR3 is TGTGCCAGCAGTCAAGCGTACTGGGAGACCCAGTACTTC. J is TRBJ2-5 and V is TRBV6-1, with D unresolved. The CDR3 contains 13 residues. In germline, CDR1 is MNHNS, CDR2 SASEGT.

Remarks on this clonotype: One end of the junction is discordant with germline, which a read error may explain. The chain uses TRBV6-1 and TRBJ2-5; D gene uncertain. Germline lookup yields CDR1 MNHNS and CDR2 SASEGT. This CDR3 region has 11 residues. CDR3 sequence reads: CASSRQETKYF. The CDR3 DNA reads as TGTGCCAGCAGTCGCCAAGAGACCAAGTACTTC.

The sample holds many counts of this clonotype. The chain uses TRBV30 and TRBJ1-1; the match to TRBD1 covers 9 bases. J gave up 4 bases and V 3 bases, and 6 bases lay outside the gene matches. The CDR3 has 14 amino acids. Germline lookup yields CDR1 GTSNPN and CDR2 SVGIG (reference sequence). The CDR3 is CAWSITTGGTEAFF. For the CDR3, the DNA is TGTGCCTGGAGCATAACGACAGGGGGCACTGAAGCTTTCTTT.

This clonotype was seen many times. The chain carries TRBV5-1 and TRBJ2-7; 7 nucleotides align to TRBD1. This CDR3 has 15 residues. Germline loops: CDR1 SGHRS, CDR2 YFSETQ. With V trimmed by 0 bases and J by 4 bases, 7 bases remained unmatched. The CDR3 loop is CASSLDPGQPYEQYF. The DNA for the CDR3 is TGCGCCAGCAGCTTGGACCCGGGACAGCCATACGAGCAGTACTTC.

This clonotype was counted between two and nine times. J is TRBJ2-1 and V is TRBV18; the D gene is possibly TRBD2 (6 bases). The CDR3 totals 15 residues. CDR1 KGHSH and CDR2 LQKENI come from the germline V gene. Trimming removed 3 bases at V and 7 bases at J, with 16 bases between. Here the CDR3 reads CASSPRRDFSNEQFF. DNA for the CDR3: TGTGCCAGCTCACCGCGGAGGGATTTTAGTAATGAGCAGTTCTTC.

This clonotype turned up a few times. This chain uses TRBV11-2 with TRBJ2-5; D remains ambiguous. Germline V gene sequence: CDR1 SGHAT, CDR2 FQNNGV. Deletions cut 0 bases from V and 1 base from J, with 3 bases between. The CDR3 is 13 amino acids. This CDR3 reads CASSLEAQETQYF. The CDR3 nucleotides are TGTGCCAGCAGCTTAGAGGCCCAAGAGACCCAGTACTTC. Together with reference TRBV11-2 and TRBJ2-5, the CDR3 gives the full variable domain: EAGVAQSPRYKIIEKRQSVAFWCNPISGHATLYWYQQILGQGPKLLIQFQNNGVVDDSQLPKDRFSAERLKGVDSTLKIQPAKLEDSAVYLCASSLEAQETQYFGPGTRLLVL.

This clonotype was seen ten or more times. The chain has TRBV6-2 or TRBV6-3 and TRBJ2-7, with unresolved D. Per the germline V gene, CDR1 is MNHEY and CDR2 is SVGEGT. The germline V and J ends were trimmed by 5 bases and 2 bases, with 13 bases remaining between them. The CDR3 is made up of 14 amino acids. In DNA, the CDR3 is TGTGCCAGCAGTCCGACCGAGTGGACCTACGAGCAGTACTTC. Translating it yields CASSPTEWTYEQYF.

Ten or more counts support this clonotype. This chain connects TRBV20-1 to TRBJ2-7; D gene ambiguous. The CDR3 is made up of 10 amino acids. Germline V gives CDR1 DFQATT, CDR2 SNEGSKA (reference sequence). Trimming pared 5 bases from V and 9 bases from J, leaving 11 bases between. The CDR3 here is CSARGVGQYF. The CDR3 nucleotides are TGCAGTGCTCGCGGCGTAGGGCAGTACTTC.

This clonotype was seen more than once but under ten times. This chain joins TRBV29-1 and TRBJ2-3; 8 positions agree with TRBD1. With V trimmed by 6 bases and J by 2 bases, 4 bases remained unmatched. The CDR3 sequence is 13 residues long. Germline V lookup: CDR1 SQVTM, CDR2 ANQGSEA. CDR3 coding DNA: TGCAGCGTAGGACAGGGTACCACAGATACGCAGTATTTT. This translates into CSVGQGTTDTQYF.

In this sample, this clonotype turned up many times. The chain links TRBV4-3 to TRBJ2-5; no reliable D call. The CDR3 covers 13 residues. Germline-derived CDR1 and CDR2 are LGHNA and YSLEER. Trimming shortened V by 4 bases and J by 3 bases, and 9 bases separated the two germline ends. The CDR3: CASSLQNKETQYF. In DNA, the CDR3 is TGCGCCAGCAGCCTGCAGAATAAAGAGACCCAGTACTTC.